The TCR beta chain described here comes from a study of blood T cell repertoires in COVID-19. This CDR3 spans 15 amino acids. The germline gives CDR1 SGHVS, CDR2 FQNEAQ. The ends lost 5 bases at V and 4 bases at J; junction bases unmatched: 8. Clones were read by immunoSEQ multiplex PCR, and TCRdb kept only the in-frame ones, dropping some. The profile shows 300,000 or so clones, roughly nine tenths of them singletons. This clone was observed a few times. The sample was PBMCs or T cells enriched from blood (not recorded which). This sequence was found in a man aged 55 to 70 who had recovered from COVID-19. This chain uses TRBV7-8 with TRBJ2-7, with 10 positions matching TRBD1. CDR3 DNA sequence: TGTGCCAGCAGCGCGCGGGACAGGGGTGGATACGAGCAGTACTTC. Its translation is CASSARDRGGYEQYF.